A selection of T cell receptor beta chains follows, all from one sample in a study of blood T cell repertoires in COVID-19. This table comes from immunoSEQ multiplex PCR, and its TCRdb copy is limited to in-frame clones, with some not included. The sample holds about 75,000 clones, around 74% seen once. Material: peripheral blood. These receptors originate from a human donor with acute or convalescent COVID-19. The donor label of this sample is uncertain. CDR3s include the opening cysteine and the closing phenylalanine or tryptophan. The D gene is left open where the match is weak. Clone size, where shown, is once, few, many, or a class for clones that have expanded.

D gene: TRBD2
CDR3 length: 16
V gene: TRBV28
J gene: TRBJ2-5
clone size: .
CDR3 protein: CASSPPRTSGQETQYF
CDR3 DNA: TGTGCCAGCAGTCCCCCGAGGACTAGCGGCCAAGAGACCCAGTACTTC

D gene: .
CDR3 length: 12
V gene: TRBV27
J gene: TRBJ1-5
clone size: once
CDR3 protein: CASTFGGQPQHF
CDR3 DNA: TGTGCCAGCACGTTCGGGGGTCAGCCCCAGCATTTT

D gene: TRBD2
CDR3 length: 20
V gene: TRBV14
J gene: TRBJ2-3
clone size: .
CDR3 protein: CASSQDAGTSGRAWTDTQYF
CDR3 DNA: TGTGCCAGCAGCCAAGACGCCGGGACTAGCGGGAGGGCCTGGACAGATACGCAGTATTTT

D gene: .
CDR3 length: 15
V gene: TRBV6-5
J gene: TRBJ1-1
clone size: .
CDR3 protein: CASRVQAGRNTEAFF
CDR3 DNA: TGTGCCAGCAGAGTCCAGGCAGGGCGAAACACTGAAGCTTTCTTT

D gene: TRBD1
CDR3 length: 15
V gene: TRBV19
J gene: TRBJ1-2
clone size: .
CDR3 protein: CASSGGTGAVNGYTF
CDR3 DNA: TGTGCCAGCTCCGGGGGTACAGGGGCGGTAAATGGCTACACCTTC

D gene: .
CDR3 length: 13
V gene: TRBV4-3
J gene: TRBJ2-7
clone size: once
CDR3 protein: CASSQVQGYEQYF
CDR3 DNA: TGCGCCAGCAGCCAAGTACAGGGTTACGAGCAGTACTTC

D gene: .
CDR3 length: 11
V gene: TRBV6-5
J gene: TRBJ2-7
clone size: few
CDR3 protein: CASSPLYEQYF
CDR3 DNA: TGTGCCAGCTCCCCTCTCTACGAGCAGTACTTC

D gene: TRBD1
CDR3 length: 15
V gene: TRBV10-3
J gene: TRBJ2-5
clone size: .
CDR3 protein: CAISDDRGRKETQYF
CDR3 DNA: TGTGCCATCAGTGACGACAGGGGGCGGAAAGAGACCCAGTACTTC

D gene: .
CDR3 length: 15
V gene: TRBV7-2
J gene: TRBJ1-3
clone size: .
CDR3 protein: CASSLTPGRGDTIYF
CDR3 DNA: TGTGCCAGCAGCCTCACTCCGGGCAGGGGTGACACCATATATTTT

D gene: TRBD2
CDR3 length: 17
V gene: TRBV4-1
J gene: TRBJ2-7
clone size: .
CDR3 protein: CASSQVPRAGGAYEQYF
CDR3 DNA: TGCGCCAGCAGCCAAGTGCCTCGGGCGGGAGGGGCCTACGAGCAGTACTTC

D gene: .
CDR3 length: 13
V gene: TRBV6-5
J gene: TRBJ1-2
clone size: .
CDR3 protein: CASSSQGITGYTF
CDR3 DNA: TGTGCCAGCAGTTCGCAGGGAATAACTGGCTACACCTTC

D gene: TRBD1
CDR3 length: 13
V gene: TRBV7-2
J gene: TRBJ2-3
clone size: .
CDR3 protein: CASSWDRGDTQYF
CDR3 DNA: TGTGCCAGCAGCTGGGACAGGGGAGATACGCAGTATTTT

D gene: .
CDR3 length: 17
V gene: TRBV19
J gene: TRBJ1-5
clone size: .
CDR3 protein: CASSIDRRGTSNQPQHF
CDR3 DNA: TGTGCCAGTAGTATAGATCGAAGAGGTACGAGCAATCAGCCCCAGCATTTT

D gene: TRBD2
CDR3 length: 15
V gene: TRBV5-1
J gene: TRBJ2-3
clone size: .
CDR3 protein: CASSRGGGNTDTQYF
CDR3 DNA: TGCGCCAGCAGCCGCGGGGGTGGAAACACAGATACGCAGTATTTT

D gene: .
CDR3 length: 15
V gene: TRBV29-1
J gene: TRBJ1-5
clone size: .
CDR3 protein: CSVEGGEGSNQPQHF
CDR3 DNA: TGCAGCGTTGAGGGGGGGGAAGGCAGCAATCAGCCCCAGCATTTT

D gene: TRBD1
CDR3 length: 16
V gene: TRBV13
J gene: TRBJ1-5
clone size: .
CDR3 protein: CASSYRGSGGNQPQHF
CDR3 DNA: TGTGCCAGCAGCTATAGAGGGTCAGGGGGTAATCAGCCCCAGCATTTT

D gene: TRBD2
CDR3 length: 14
V gene: TRBV5-6
J gene: TRBJ2-7
clone size: .
CDR3 protein: CASSFSGRVKEQYF
CDR3 DNA: TGTGCCAGCAGCTTTAGCGGGAGGGTAAAAGAGCAGTACTTC

D gene: TRBD1
CDR3 length: 16
V gene: TRBV3-1/TRBV3-2
J gene: TRBJ1-4
clone size: .
CDR3 protein: CASSQRAGGTNEKLFF
CDR3 DNA: TGTGCCAGCAGCCAACGTGCAGGGGGTACTAATGAAAAACTGTTTTTT

D gene: TRBD2
CDR3 length: 15
V gene: TRBV28
J gene: TRBJ2-7
clone size: .
CDR3 protein: CASGRLAGGVNEQYF
CDR3 DNA: TGTGCCAGCGGCAGACTAGCGGGAGGTGTCAACGAGCAGTACTTC

D gene: .
CDR3 length: 15
V gene: TRBV6-5
J gene: TRBJ1-5
clone size: few
CDR3 protein: CAIRRTRQNNQPQHF
CDR3 DNA: TGTGCCATCAGGCGTACCAGACAGAACAATCAGCCCCAGCATTTT

D gene: TRBD1
CDR3 length: 16
V gene: TRBV7-9
J gene: TRBJ1-5
clone size: .
CDR3 protein: CASSLGTGDENQPQHF
CDR3 DNA: TGTGCCAGCAGCTTGGGAACAGGGGATGAAAATCAGCCCCAGCATTTT

D gene: TRBD2
CDR3 length: 16
V gene: TRBV11-2
J gene: TRBJ2-2
clone size: .
CDR3 protein: CASSLWASGNTGELFF
CDR3 DNA: TGTGCCAGCAGCTTATGGGCTAGCGGGAACACCGGGGAGCTGTTTTTT

D gene: .
CDR3 length: 15
V gene: TRBV11-2
J gene: TRBJ2-4
clone size: few
CDR3 protein: CASSLGVGVIGIQYF
CDR3 DNA: TGTGCCAGCAGCTTAGGGGTAGGGGTAATAGGGATTCAGTACTTC

D gene: .
CDR3 length: 15
V gene: TRBV5-5
J gene: TRBJ2-2
clone size: .
CDR3 protein: CASSRGWSEAGELFF
CDR3 DNA: TGTGCCAGCAGTAGGGGGTGGTCCGAGGCCGGGGAGCTGTTTTTT

D gene: .
CDR3 length: 15
V gene: TRBV6-1
J gene: TRBJ1-5
clone size: .
CDR3 protein: CASSESGGRNQPQHF
CDR3 DNA: TGTGCCAGCAGTGAATCGGGGGGCCGCAATCAGCCCCAGCATTTT

D gene: .
CDR3 length: 13
V gene: TRBV7-2
J gene: TRBJ1-5
clone size: .
CDR3 protein: CASSLGGDQPQHF
CDR3 DNA: TGTGCCAGCAGCTTAGGGGGGGATCAGCCCCAGCATTTT

D gene: TRBD1
CDR3 length: 14
V gene: TRBV30
J gene: TRBJ1-2
clone size: .
CDR3 protein: CAWTPTGVPYGYTF
CDR3 DNA: TGTGCCTGGACTCCGACAGGGGTCCCCTATGGCTACACCTTC

D gene: TRBD1
CDR3 length: 15
V gene: TRBV6-2/TRBV6-3
J gene: TRBJ1-5
clone size: .
CDR3 protein: CASSWDRLGNQPQHF
CDR3 DNA: TGTGCCAGCAGTTGGGACAGGCTTGGCAATCAGCCCCAGCATTTT

D gene: .
CDR3 length: 13
V gene: TRBV30
J gene: TRBJ2-7
clone size: few
CDR3 protein: CASMKGDFYEQYF
CDR3 DNA: TGTGCCAGTATGAAAGGGGATTTCTACGAGCAGTACTTC

D gene: TRBD2
CDR3 length: 16
V gene: TRBV3-1/TRBV3-2
J gene: TRBJ2-1
clone size: .
CDR3 protein: CASSQPGRGGRNEQFF
CDR3 DNA: TGTGCCAGCAGCCAACCTGGACGGGGGGGTCGGAATGAGCAGTTCTTC

D gene: .
CDR3 length: 13
V gene: TRBV10-3
J gene: TRBJ1-1
clone size: .
CDR3 protein: CATRGTAGTEAFF
CDR3 DNA: TGTGCCACCAGGGGCACGGCGGGGACTGAAGCTTTCTTT

D gene: TRBD1
CDR3 length: 13
V gene: TRBV25-1
J gene: TRBJ1-2
clone size: .
CDR3 protein: CASSGTGVHGYTF
CDR3 DNA: TGTGCCAGCAGTGGGACAGGGGTCCATGGCTACACCTTC

D gene: TRBD2
CDR3 length: 15
V gene: TRBV2
J gene: TRBJ2-1
clone size: once
CDR3 protein: CASRAAGASSDEQFF
CDR3 DNA: TGTGCCAGCAGGGCAGCGGGGGCCTCTTCTGATGAGCAGTTCTTC

D gene: TRBD1
CDR3 length: 16
V gene: TRBV11-3
J gene: TRBJ2-7
clone size: once
CDR3 protein: CASSYPSPGQGYEQYF
CDR3 DNA: TGTGCCAGCAGCTACCCTTCCCCCGGACAGGGGTACGAGCAGTACTTC

D gene: TRBD1
CDR3 length: 15
V gene: TRBV24-1
J gene: TRBJ2-4
clone size: .
CDR3 protein: CATSERTGSRDIQYF
CDR3 DNA: TGTGCCACCAGTGAAAGGACAGGGAGTAGGGACATTCAGTACTTC

D gene: TRBD2
CDR3 length: 17
V gene: TRBV3-1/TRBV3-2
J gene: TRBJ2-5
clone size: .
CDR3 protein: CASSQGFLAGGQETQYF
CDR3 DNA: TGTGCCAGCAGCCAAGGGTTCCTAGCGGGAGGGCAAGAGACCCAGTACTTC

D gene: .
CDR3 length: 15
V gene: TRBV6-1
J gene: TRBJ1-2
clone size: .
CDR3 protein: CASSEASLNRYGYTF
CDR3 DNA: TGTGCCAGCAGTGAAGCCTCACTTAACCGCTATGGCTACACCTTC

D gene: TRBD2
CDR3 length: 15
V gene: TRBV5-5
J gene: TRBJ2-7
clone size: once
CDR3 protein: CASSRASGIIYEQYF
CDR3 DNA: TGTGCCAGCAGTCGAGCTAGCGGGATCATCTACGAGCAGTACTTC

D gene: TRBD2
CDR3 length: 18
V gene: TRBV3-1/TRBV3-2
J gene: TRBJ2-1
clone size: .
CDR3 protein: CASSQDRSGSFSYNEQFF
CDR3 DNA: TGTGCCAGCAGCCAAGATCGTAGCGGGAGTTTTTCCTACAATGAGCAGTTCTTC

D gene: TRBD1
CDR3 length: 15
V gene: TRBV19
J gene: TRBJ1-1
clone size: .
CDR3 protein: CASSLRGNRGTEAFF
CDR3 DNA: TGTGCCAGTAGTCTCAGGGGTAACAGGGGCACTGAAGCTTTCTTT

D gene: .
CDR3 length: 17
V gene: TRBV14
J gene: TRBJ1-2
clone size: few
CDR3 protein: CASSQDWPGLGLYGYTF
CDR3 DNA: TGTGCCAGCAGCCAAGATTGGCCAGGGTTGGGCCTCTATGGCTACACCTTC

D gene: .
CDR3 length: 13
V gene: TRBV5-4
J gene: TRBJ1-4
clone size: few
CDR3 protein: CASSLTGGEKLFF
CDR3 DNA: TGTGCCAGCAGCCTTACGGGAGGCGAAAAACTGTTTTTT

D gene: TRBD2
CDR3 length: 16
V gene: TRBV4-2
J gene: TRBJ2-1
clone size: .
CDR3 protein: CASSPGGGGLYNEQFF
CDR3 DNA: TGTGCCAGCAGCCCCGGGGGGGGCGGCCTGTACAATGAGCAGTTCTTC

D gene: .
CDR3 length: 14
V gene: TRBV18
J gene: TRBJ1-5
clone size: .
CDR3 protein: CASSPLKSDQPQHF
CDR3 DNA: TGTGCCAGCTCACCCCTTAAGAGTGATCAGCCCCAGCATTTT